This TCR beta chain stems from a study of blood T cells in healthy people across ages. A sample-barcoded 5' primer and a J-beta primer mix were used in a second PCR of about 7 to 12 cycles. TCRdb ran MiXCR on the 5' RACE reads and lists one entry per CDR3 protein. The sample contains roughly 500,000 distinct CDR3 sequences, 27% of which appear only once. The CDR3 runs 13 residues. Trimming took 2 bases from V and 5 from J, leaving 8 bases between them. Germline V CDR1 and CDR2: SGHRS, YFSETQ. This TCR was recovered from a woman between 65 and 79 years old in good health. The gene calls are TRBV5-1 and TRBJ2-4; the D is unclear. Specimen: blood. CDR3: CASSLGFENIQYF. The CDR3 DNA is TGCGCCAGCAGCTTAGGTTTCGAAAACATTCAGTACTTC. Full variable domain (remainder filled in from reference TRBV5-1 and TRBJ2-4): KAGVTQTPRYLIKTRGQQVTLSCSPISGHRSVSWYQQTPGQGLQFLFEYFSETQRNKGNFPGRFSGRQFSNSRSEMNVSTLELGDSALYLCASSLGFENIQYFGAGTRLSVL.